This is a list of T cell receptor beta chains from one sample in a study of CD8+CD57+ T cells in acquired aplastic anemia. TCRdb passed the reads through MiXCR, listing each CDR3 protein once. The repertoire includes hundreds of thousands of distinct CDR3 sequences, around 50% of them detected once, and 15% to 20% sits in the top ten. Sequenced input: sorted CD4+, CD8+, or CD8+CD57+ T cells (not recorded which) from PBMCs. These receptors came from a human donor with aplastic anemia. Both conserved end residues are part of each CDR3. A D gene is named only where the DNA matches it firmly. The size field is filled for only some rows; it gives once, few, many or a size class.

13	TRBV6-5	many	TRBJ1-1	.	CASSGQLETEAFF	TGTGCCAGCAGCGGACAGCTTGAGACTGAAGCTTTCTTT
14	TRBV7-2	.	TRBJ1-5	TRBD1	CASSLDRGGYNEHF	TGTGCCAGCAGCCTGGACAGGGGTGGATACAATGAGCATTTT
13	TRBV6-1	many	TRBJ1-6	.	CASRSVVNSPLHF	TGTGCCAGCAGATCAGTAGTAAATTCACCCCTCCACTTT
14	TRBV15	few	TRBJ2-7	.	CATSRGRGHYEQYF	TGTGCCACCAGCAGAGGACGAGGTCACTACGAGCAGTACTTC
16	TRBV7-6	.	TRBJ1-3	TRBD1	CASSLAGTGAGNTIYF	TGTGCCAGCAGCTTAGCAGGGACAGGGGCTGGAAACACCATATATTTT
16	TRBV7-3	.	TRBJ1-2	TRBD1	CASSQDATGRDYGYTF	TGTGCCAGCAGCCAAGATGCGACAGGGAGAGACTACGGCTACACCTTC
16	TRBV2	.	TRBJ2-2	TRBD1	CASGGDSLKNTGELSF	TGTGCCTCAGGGGGTGACAGCTTAAAGAACACCGGGGAGCTGTCTTTT
16	TRBV7-9	.	TRBJ1-1	TRBD1	CASSLTSGQGTTEAFF	TGTGCCAGCAGCTTAACTAGCGGACAGGGGACCACTGAAGCTTTCTTT
14	TRBV10-3	.	TRBJ2-5	TRBD2	CAISRSLAEETQYF	TGTGCCATCAGTAGGAGTCTAGCGGAAGAGACCCAGTACTTC
17	TRBV15	many	TRBJ1-5	.	CATSRDIPRRFNQPQHF	TGTGCCACCAGCAGAGATATACCTAGGCGGTTCAATCAGCCCCAGCATTTT
17	TRBV5-6	many	TRBJ1-6	.	CASSSTSGSSYNSPLHF	TGTGCCAGCAGCAGTACCAGTGGGAGCTCCTATAATTCACCCCTCCACTTT
13	TRBV10-3	.	TRBJ1-5	TRBD1	CASNNWDRQPQHF	TGTGCCTCGAATAATTGGGACAGGCAGCCCCAGCATTTT
14	TRBV6-1	many	TRBJ2-2	.	CASSETVFTGELFF	TGTGCCAGCAGTGAGACAGTTTTCACCGGGGAGCTGTTTTTT
14	TRBV20-1	many	TRBJ2-5	TRBD2	CSARGLAGIETQYF	TGCAGTGCTAGAGGGCTAGCGGGGATCGAGACCCAGTACTTC
15	TRBV11-2	.	TRBJ2-3	.	CASSLRLGGTDTQYF	TGTGCCAGCAGCTTAAGGCTGGGCGGGACAGATACGCAGTATTTT
14	TRBV6-5	.	TRBJ1-5	.	CASSYSSGVRPQHF	TGTGCCAGCAGTTACTCGTCAGGGGTACGGCCCCAGCATTTT
14	TRBV15	many	TRBJ1-5	.	CATSRDLDSQPQHF	TGTGCCACCAGCAGAGATTTAGACTCGCAGCCCCAGCATTTT
15	TRBV19	few	TRBJ2-1	.	CASSQQGGAYNEQFF	TGTGCCAGTAGTCAACAGGGGGGGGCGTACAATGAGCAGTTCTTC
14	TRBV5-8	.	TRBJ2-7	.	CASSLVTGAYEQYF	TGTGCCAGCAGCTTGGTGACGGGGGCCTACGAGCAGTACTTC
15	TRBV5-8	many	TRBJ1-4	TRBD1	CASSSAGQGLEKLFF	TGTGCCAGCAGCTCGGCGGGACAGGGGCTCGAAAAACTGTTTTTT
15	TRBV5-1	.	TRBJ2-7	TRBD1	CASSQYGTVSYEQYF	TGCGCCAGCAGCCAGTACGGGACAGTCTCCTACGAGCAGTACTTC
15	TRBV9	many	TRBJ1-4	.	CASSVSGGGSEKLFF	TGTGCCAGCAGCGTCTCGGGAGGGGGGAGTGAAAAACTGTTTTTT
13	TRBV2	many	TRBJ1-4	.	CASSTETNEKLFF	TGTGCCAGCTCGACGGAAACTAATGAAAAACTGTTTTTT
13	TRBV25-1	few	TRBJ1-2	.	CASSDRGNYGYTF	TGTGCCAGCAGTGATAGAGGGAACTATGGCTACACCTTC
12	TRBV19	many	TRBJ1-5	.	CASMGGYQPQHF	TGTGCCAGTATGGGGGGCTACCAGCCCCAGCATTTT
16	TRBV10-2	many	TRBJ1-5	.	CASRSGREGGNQPQHF	TGCGCCAGCAGGTCGGGCAGGGAAGGGGGCAATCAGCCCCAGCATTTT
17	TRBV5-1	.	TRBJ1-1	TRBD1	CASSLETGSGVGTEAFF	TGCGCCAGCAGCTTGGAGACAGGGTCCGGGGTTGGCACTGAAGCTTTCTTT
16	TRBV12-3/TRBV12-4	many	TRBJ1-5	.	CASSLRYSYSNQPQHF	TGTGCCAGCAGCCTCAGGTACTCCTATAGCAATCAGCCCCAGCATTTT
14	TRBV7-9	.	TRBJ1-5	.	CASSNQGPSQPQHF	TGTGCCAGCAGTAATCAGGGCCCTAGTCAGCCCCAGCATTTT
12	TRBV2	.	TRBJ2-7	TRBD1	CASSRTGAVEYF	TGTGCCAGCAGTCGGACAGGGGCAGTGGAATACTTC